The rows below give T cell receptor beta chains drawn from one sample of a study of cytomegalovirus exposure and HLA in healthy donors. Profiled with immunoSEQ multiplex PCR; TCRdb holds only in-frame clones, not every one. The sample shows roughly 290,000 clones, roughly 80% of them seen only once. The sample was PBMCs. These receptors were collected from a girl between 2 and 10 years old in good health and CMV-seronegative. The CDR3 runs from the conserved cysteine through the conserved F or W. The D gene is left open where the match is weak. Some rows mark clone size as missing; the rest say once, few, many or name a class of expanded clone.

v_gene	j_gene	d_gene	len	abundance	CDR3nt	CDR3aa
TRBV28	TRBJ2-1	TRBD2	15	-	TGTGCCAGCAGTTTCCCGGGAGGCTCCTACAATGAGCAGTTCTTC	CASSFPGGSYNEQFF
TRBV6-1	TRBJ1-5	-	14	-	TGTGCCAGCAGGAGGGTGGGAAGCAATCAGCCCCAGCATTTT	CASRRVGSNQPQHF
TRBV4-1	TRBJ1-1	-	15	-	TGCGCCAGCGAGAGTAGGGCAGGCTGGAGGGCTGAAGCTTTCTTT	CASESRAGWRAEAFF
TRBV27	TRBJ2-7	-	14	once	TGTGCCAGCAGTAATCCGCACGGATCGGGCGAGCAGTACTTC	CASSNPHGSGEQYF
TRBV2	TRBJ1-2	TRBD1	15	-	TGTGCCAGCAGTGCCCCCTGGACAGGGGACTATGGCTACACCTTC	CASSAPWTGDYGYTF
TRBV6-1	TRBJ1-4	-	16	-	TGTGCCAGCAGTGCACCTCCGGCCGGGAACCGGGAAAAACTGTTTTTT	CASSAPPAGNREKLFF
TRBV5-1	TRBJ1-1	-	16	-	TGCGCCAGCAGCCCACGTGGCCCAACAGTGAACACTGAAGCTTTCTTT	CASSPRGPTVNTEAFF
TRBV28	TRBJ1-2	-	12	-	TGTGCCAGCGGGGGACTGAACTATGGCTACACCTTC	CASGGLNYGYTF
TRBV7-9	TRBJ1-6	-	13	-	TGTGCCAGCAGCCAGGTTGGCAATTCACCCCTCCACTTT	CASSQVGNSPLHF
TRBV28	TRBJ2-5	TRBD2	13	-	TGTGCCAGCAGTAGCCTAGCGGGAGAGACCCAGTACTTC	CASSSLAGETQYF